The present entry profiles one T cell receptor (beta chain) with its context. Its target is unknown. The junction differs from germline at one of its ends, possibly a read error. The PCR made use of 60 Vbeta and 13 Jbeta primers. TCRdb keeps only in-frame clones here, not all; method: immunoSEQ multiplex PCR. This sample's clone table lists around 200,000 clones. The entry originates in a study of cytomegalovirus exposure and HLA in healthy donors. General study points: A later analysis reportedly found that, within productive TCRs, an Asian-associated ancestry cluster had fewer N-insertions than the mean observed across the approximately 700 donors. Roughly even sequencing depth across donors was the assumption behind the presence/absence analyses. Earlier analysis looked at TCR beta V segments, and most were productive about 87% or about 30% of the time.

Looked up from germline, CDR1 is SEHNR and CDR2 is FQNEAQ (reference sequence). The CDR3 runs to 11 residues. The source material was PBMCs. This clonotype was obtained from a girl aged 2-10 years in good health and CMV-seropositive. The chain recombines TRBV7-9 with TRBJ1-2, with 7 positions matching TRBD1. CDR3 nucleotide sequence: TGTGCCAGCAGCTTTGAAGGGGGCTACGCCTTC. Its protein is CASSFEGGYAF.